The present TCR beta chain was sequenced within a study of blood T cells in healthy people across ages (dated by TCRdb to 2015 to 2017). Study-wide context: In model experiments, template switching captured roughly one uniquely barcoded TCR beta cDNA molecule for every two T cells. To track age-related changes in TCR beta repertoire diversity, the study relied on deep sequencing normalized with unique cDNA molecular identifiers. The donors were split into four age groups: young (average roughly 15 years), middle-aged (roughly 39), aged (around 67) and long-lived (approximately 80). To avoid experimental bias, donors of different ages were spread randomly across the sequencing lanes. Using the same blood draw, the study looked at two additional independent replicas of 1 million unique cDNA reads for two donors, one aged 18 to 30 and the other aged 80 or older.

The table lists this clonotype with a few counts. Its antigen target is currently unknown. The input lacks base qualities; no much larger clone sits a single base away. Overall study outcomes, separate from this receptor: A strong correlation was found between observed TCR beta diversity and the percentage of naive T cells measured by flow cytometry. Because the CMV infection status of the donors was unknown, age-related changes in expanded clonotypes may potentially have been confounded. Since profiling was done on bulk unsorted PBMCs, naive and antigen-experienced compartments could not be conclusively compared. Estimates of total diversity based on one million sequenced T cells were considered lower bounds and underestimates. Compared with the aged group, more naive CD4+ T cells, fewer expanded clones and increased TCR diversity were shown by the long-lived group, suggesting age selection. As age increased, observed TCR beta diversity per million T cells dropped in a roughly linear way, and a significant reduction was already evident by age 40.

The V and J ends are trimmed by 8 bases and 2 bases, leaving 18 bases between them. CDR1 and CDR2, per the germline V gene (reference sequence), are MNHEY and SMNVEV. From the cysteine up to the phenylalanine, the CDR3 has a length of 15 residues. The CDR3 DNA has 45 bases and is translated from base 1. Library preparation was by 5' RACE. The instrument given in TCRdb is Illumina HiSeq 2500. A second PCR of roughly 7 to 11 cycles was run with a J-beta primer mix and a sample-barcoded 5' primer. A template-switch 5' adaptor carrying 12 random nucleotides introduced a unique molecular identifier onto each TCR beta cDNA molecule. Each sample yielded at least 3 million CDR3-containing paired-end reads. First-strand cDNA synthesis was performed from all RNA using the Mint cDNA synthesis kit, with priming by a TRBC-specific oligonucleotide. Following uracil-DNA glycosylase treatment, all cDNA underwent a first 18-cycle PCR with the universal primers M1SS and BC2_uni_R. Per the source publication's procedure: For normalization, 1 million high-quality reads were randomly selected from each sample, with every read carrying a distinct molecular identifier. Reads sharing molecular identifiers were discarded rather than binned into consensus sequences. CDR3 identification, clonotype clustering and error correction used MiTCR with a Q25 quality threshold and the strictest error-elimination algorithm. A nonparametric unseen species model with Euler transformation was used to estimate lower-bound total TCR beta diversity. The public reads were quality trimmed at Q25 with fastp and then assembled into clones with MiXCR by TCRdb, keeping productive beta chains. Rows with a matching CDR3 protein are joined into one entry that keeps the most common DNA and genes. These V and J calls derive from TCRdb rather than the authors' analysis. This sample comprises 1.6 million or so distinct CDR3 sequences, around 36% of them detected only once. 11% of the sample is taken by the ten largest.

Donors were 39 systemically healthy Caucasian individuals from Russia aged roughly 6 to 100 years. Each donor gave ten milliliters of peripheral blood, drawn into EDTA-treated Vacutainer tubes. Ficoll-Paque density-gradient centrifugation was used to isolate PBMCs, with at least 7 million obtained per sample. Total RNA, at least 6 micrograms per sample, was extracted from PBMCs with Trizol reagent. For every donor, flow cytometry on a PBMC aliquot measured the percentage of naive CD45RAhigh/CD27high T cells. The sequence came from a woman aged 25-40 years in good health. Sequencing used blood. The V and J genes are TRBV27 and TRBJ2-5, with the D segment possibly TRBD1 or TRBD2, each aligning over 6 bases. The nucleotide sequence reads as follows: TGTGCCAGCCCCCCCGGGAGACAGGCTCAAGAGACCCAGTACTTC. It specifies CASPPGRQAQETQYF.